These 11 T cell receptor beta chains were sequenced from one sample in a study of cytomegalovirus exposure and HLA in healthy donors. Clones were read by immunoSEQ multiplex PCR, and TCRdb kept only the in-frame ones, dropping some. The data contain about 56,000 clones, just over 90% of them singletons. The specimen sequenced was PBMCs. The source of these receptors is a man aged 18-30 years in good health and CMV-seronegative.

The chain carries TRBV7-2 and TRBJ2-7; TRBD2 is a possible D gene (6 bases). Looked up from germline, CDR1 is SGHTA and CDR2 is FQGNSA. V was clipped by 2 bases and J by 3 bases, with 14 bases between them. CDR3 length equals 15 residues. The CDR3 DNA sequence: TGTGCCAGCAGCTTAATTAGCGGAGGGCTCTACGAGCAGTACTTC. Translating it yields CASSLISGGLYEQYF.

Only one count was recorded for this clone. The chain has TRBV29-1 and TRBJ2-3; D is ambiguous. Germline CDR1 SQVTM, CDR2 ANQGSEA. Trimming left V 4 bases short and J 4 bases short, with 15 bases between. This CDR3 spans 14 amino acids. The CDR3 nucleotides read TGCAGCGTTGTTTGGAGACGCGAAGCAGATACGCAGTATTTT. Amino acids: CSVVWRREADTQYF.

The chain employs TRBV27 and TRBJ2-3; 12 bases agree with TRBD2. The CDR3 extends over 17 amino acids. Germline CDR1 reads MNHEY; CDR2 reads SMNVEV (reference sequence). Trimming took 3 bases from V and 4 from J; bases not matched to a gene: 8. The CDR3 DNA is TGTGCCAGCAGTTTCCACGGACTAGCGGGACGCCCAGATACGCAGTATTTT. The encoded protein is CASSFHGLAGRPDTQYF.

CDR3 sequence (DNA): TGCGCCAGCAGCCACAGTCGGGACAGGGGTATCGCAGATACGCAGTATTTT. It specifies CASSHSRDRGIADTQYF. This sequence joins TRBV4-1 and TRBJ2-3, with 10 bases that match TRBD1. Germline V lookup: CDR1 MGHRA, CDR2 YSYEKL. The trim removed 3 bases at V and 4 bases at J, leaving 10 bases unmatched. The CDR3 contains 17 residues.

This clone appeared once. The chain combines TRBV19 with TRBJ1-5; the match to TRBD1 covers 9 bases. Germline CDR1 and CDR2: LNHDA and SQIVND (reference sequence). With 10 bases clipped from V and 2 bases from J, the junction kept 6 bases outside the gene matches. The CDR3 sequence is 14 residues long. The CDR3 DNA reads as TGTGCCACCACAGGGGGCGCGGGCAATCAGCCCCAGCATTTT. As protein: CATTGGAGNQPQHF. Complete variable domain (other parts from reference TRBV19 and TRBJ1-5): DGGITQSPKYLFRKEGQNVTLSCEQNLNHDAMYWYRQDPGQGLRLIYYSQIVNDFQKGDIAEGYSVSREKKESFPLTVTSAQKNPTAFYLCATTGGAGNQPQHFGDGTRLSIL.

The chain uses TRBV6-5 and TRBJ2-6; 8 bases match TRBD1. Germline V gives CDR1 MNHEY, CDR2 SVGAGI. V dropped 7 bases and J dropped 3; count of bases not matched to a gene: 5. CDR3 length equals 15 residues. In DNA, the CDR3 is TGTGCCAGCACCGACGGACAGGGTGGGGCCAACGTCCTGACTTTC. Protein product: CASTDGQGGANVLTF.

The chain recombines TRBV11-2 with TRBJ2-3; D gene unclear. The germline V gene has CDR1 SGHAT and CDR2 FQNNGV. There are 14 residues in the CDR3. V was trimmed by 0 bases and J by 1 base, leaving 5 bases between them. In DNA form, the CDR3 reads TGTGCCAGCAGCTTAGATCATGGCACAGATACGCAGTATTTT. Amino acids: CASSLDHGTDTQYF.

In DNA, the CDR3 is TGTGCCAGTAGTATACGACAGGGGGTAGCCACTGAAGCTTTCTTT. Protein: CASSIRQGVATEAFF. V and J are TRBV19 and TRBJ1-1; 9 bases fit TRBD1. Germline V gene data show CDR1 as LNHDA and CDR2 as SQIVND (reference sequence). The CDR3 covers 15 residues. Trimming removed 2 bases from V and 4 bases from J; junction bases left unmatched: 5.

The genes are TRBV4-3 and TRBJ2-7; D possibly corresponds to TRBD2 (5 bases). This CDR3 has 15 amino acids. Trimming left V 1 base short and J 4 bases short, with 14 bases between. The germline CDR1 and CDR2 sequences are LGHNA and YSLEER. CDR3 in DNA: TGCGCCAGCAGCCAAGGTGTCAGCGGCAGGTACGAGCAGTACTTC. Its protein product is CASSQGVSGRYEQYF.

There are a few counts of this clone. The chain joins TRBV11-3 to TRBJ2-7, with 8 bases identical to TRBD1. Germline loops: CDR1 SGHNT, CDR2 YENEEA. Trimming took 5 bases from V and 0 from J; bases not matched to a gene: 6. This CDR3 contains 15 residues. In DNA form, the CDR3 reads TGTGCCAGCAGCCCAGGGGGCCTCAACTCCTACGAGCAGTACTTC. This gives the protein CASSPGGLNSYEQYF.

The count of this clone is one. This rearrangement joins TRBV5-6 to TRBJ2-3; D unresolved. The CDR3 is 15 residues long. V lost 0 bases and J 1 base, leaving 9 bases between the germline ends. Germline CDR1 reads SGHDT; CDR2 reads YYEEEE. CDR3 sequence: CASSLAGTGTDTQYF. The CDR3 DNA is TGTGCCAGCAGCTTGGCCGGTACAGGCACAGATACGCAGTATTTT.